This T cell receptor beta chain was found in a study of neurological immune-mediated disorders. Study findings and constraints: Subjects shared no identical expanded-clone CDR3 amino acid sequences, suggesting private TCR-beta repertoires in all groups.

CDR1 DFQATT and CDR2 SNEGSKA come from the germline V gene (reference sequence). The CDR3 covers 11 residues. As concerns this clonotype: Its specificity is not known. A junction boundary mismatches the germline segment, possibly from a read error.

The cDNA came from 5'RACE with 10-nucleotide random UMIs. Over 160 million TCR-beta sequences from 15-18 subjects were obtained in each sequencing run. TCRdb recomputed calls from the 5' RACE reads with MiXCR, one row per CDR3 protein. The sample lists 70,000 to 90,000 distinct CDR3 sequences, roughly 4.7% occurring once. V and J are TRBV20-1 and TRBJ1-1; D uncertain. The sequencing sample was made of PBMCs. The TCR was taken from a woman under 40 with multiple sclerosis. CDR3 sequence: CSDRVNTEAFF. The CDR3, as DNA: TGCAGTGATAGAGTGAACACTGAAGCTTTCTTT.